These 12 T cell receptor beta chains share one sample of origin, sequenced in a study of cytomegalovirus exposure and HLA in healthy donors. The primer mix had 60 Vbeta and 13 Jbeta primers. Clones were read by immunoSEQ multiplex PCR, and TCRdb kept only the in-frame ones, dropping some. This table holds tens of thousands of clones, 10% found once. Sequencing was carried out using PBMCs. The receptors were gathered from a man aged 55 to 70 in good health and CMV-seropositive.

This clone was found a few times. The rearrangement uses TRBV30 and TRBJ2-2; tentatively, D is TRBD2 (7 bases). V was pared by 4 bases and J by 4 bases, with 13 bases between. Germline V CDR1 and CDR2: GTSNPN, SVGIG (reference sequence). This CDR3 has 14 amino acids. The CDR3 region is CAWIGGRGTGELFF. For the CDR3, the DNA is TGTGCCTGGATCGGGGGGCGCGGCACCGGGGAGCTGTTTTTT.

A few counts support this clone. The V call is TRBV5-6, the J call TRBJ2-5; 9 bases are shared with TRBD2. The CDR3 is 16 amino acids. Trimming took 0 bases from V and 1 from J; bases not matched to a gene: 4. The germline V gene encodes CDR1 SGHDT and CDR2 YYEEEE. The CDR3 region has the DNA TGTGCCAGCAGCTTGGGGCTAGCGGGGTTCCAAGAGACCCAGTACTTC. Amino acid sequence: CASSLGLAGFQETQYF. Based on the CDR3 plus reference TRBV5-6 and TRBJ2-5, the full variable domain is DAGVTQSPTHLIKTRGQQVTLRCSPKSGHDTVSWYQQALGQGPQFIFQYYEEEERQRGNFPDRFSGHQFPNYSSELNVNALLLGDSALYLCASSLGLAGFQETQYFGPGTRLLVL.

The chain employs TRBV27 and TRBJ2-7; either TRBD1 or TRBD2 may supply D (5 bases each). CDR3 length equals 12 residues. The V and J ends lost 6 bases and 8 bases respectively, with 14 bases between them. The germline CDR1 and CDR2 sequences are MNHEY and SMNVEV (reference sequence). In DNA form, the CDR3 reads TGTGCCAGCAGGTTCCTCGAGGGACAGCAGTACGTC. This sequence encodes CASRFLEGQQYV.

This clone was observed a single time. V and J are TRBV30 and TRBJ1-6; the D gene is possibly TRBD1 (5 bases). The CDR3 runs 14 residues. Trimming pared 4 bases from V and 3 bases from J, leaving 10 bases between. Germline CDR1 GTSNPN, CDR2 SVGIG (reference sequence). Written as DNA, the CDR3 is TGTGCCTGGACGATGGGGGGCTATAATTCACCCCTCCACTTT. Its translation is CAWTMGGYNSPLHF.

The chain is built from TRBV11-2 and TRBJ2-2; 10 nucleotides align to TRBD1. The CDR3 is 18 amino acids. With V trimmed by 5 bases and J by 5 bases, 14 bases remained unmatched. CDR1 SGHAT and CDR2 FQNNGV come from the germline V gene. CDR3 nucleotide sequence: TGTGCCAGCAGCAGAGGGACAGGGGACCGAGGGGGGACCGGGGAGCTGTTTTTT. Encoded protein: CASSRGTGDRGGTGELFF.

This clone was observed a handful of times. The chain carries TRBV2 and TRBJ2-3, with D possibly being TRBD1 (6 bases). This CDR3 is 13 amino acids long. Per germline, CDR1 SNHLY and CDR2 FYNNEI. V was shortened by 6 bases and J by 2 bases, with 9 bases between the two germline ends. CDR3 nucleotide sequence: TGTGCCAGCAGAACAGGGAACACAGATACGCAGTATTTT. Protein: CASRTGNTDTQYF.

This clone was detected a few times. The rearrangement links TRBV28 to TRBJ2-7; TRBD1 is a possible D gene (6 bases). V was trimmed by 5 bases and J by 3 bases, leaving 11 bases between them. This CDR3 comprises 13 residues. Germline CDR1 is MDHEN and CDR2 is SYDVKM. The CDR3 sequence is CASSQQGHYEQYV. CDR3 in DNA: TGTGCCAGCAGTCAGCAGGGACACTACGAGCAGTACGTC.

The chain combines TRBV5-1 with TRBJ1-2; weak D call: TRBD1 (5 bases). This CDR3 has 14 residues. Trimming cost V 1 base and J 4 bases, with 11 bases left between them. Germline CDR1 reads SGHRS; CDR2 reads YFSETQ. In nucleotides, the CDR3 is TGCGCCAGCAGCTTGTGGGGGGGTGGCTATGGCTACACCTTC. Translated: CASSLWGGGYGYTF.

This clone was found many times. The chain is built from TRBV7-6 and TRBJ2-5; 9 positions match TRBD2. Germline CDR1 is SGHVS and CDR2 is FNYEAQ. Germline trimming cut 5 bases from V and 4 bases from J; bases unmatched to any gene: 17. The CDR3 runs 18 residues. The CDR3 loop is CASSPVPPQGSGRETQYF. CDR3 in DNA: TGTGCCAGCAGCCCCGTACCCCCCCAGGGTAGCGGGAGAGAGACCCAGTACTTC.

V and J are TRBV6-6 and TRBJ2-5; D might be TRBD2 (6 bases). Trimming removed 2 bases at V and 5 bases at J, with 12 bases between. This CDR3 region has 14 residues. Germline V lookup: CDR1 MNHNY, CDR2 SVGAGI (reference sequence). The CDR3 region has the DNA TGTGCCAGCAGTTACCCCGCGGCGGGGGAGACCCAGTACTTC. This gives the protein CASSYPAAGETQYF.

This chain joins TRBV19 and TRBJ1-3; 7 bases fit TRBD1. CDR1 and CDR2 from the germline V gene are LNHDA and SQIVND (reference sequence). The CDR3 covers 13 residues. Losses at the gene ends were 10 bases for V and 3 bases for J; bases not matched to a gene: 6. DNA for the CDR3: TGTGCCATCGCGGACAGGTTTGGAAACACCATATATTTT. It encodes CAIADRFGNTIYF.

This sequence joins TRBV11-2 and TRBJ2-1, with 8 bases that match TRBD2. The germline CDR1 and CDR2 sequences are SGHAT and FQNNGV. CDR3 length: 13 amino acids. The CDR3 loop is CAASAGGDREQFF. CDR3 DNA sequence: TGTGCAGCGTCGGCGGGGGGCGACCGGGAGCAGTTCTTC.